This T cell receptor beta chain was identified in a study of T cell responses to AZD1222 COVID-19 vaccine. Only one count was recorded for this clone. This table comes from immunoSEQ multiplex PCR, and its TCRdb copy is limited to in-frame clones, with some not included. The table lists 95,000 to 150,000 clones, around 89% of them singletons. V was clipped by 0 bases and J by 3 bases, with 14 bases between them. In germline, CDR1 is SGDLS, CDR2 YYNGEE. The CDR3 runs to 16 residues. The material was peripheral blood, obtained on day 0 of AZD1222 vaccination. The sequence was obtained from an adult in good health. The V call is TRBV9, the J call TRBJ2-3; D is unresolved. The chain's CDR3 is CASSVVMGMGTDTQYF. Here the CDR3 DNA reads TGTGCCAGCAGCGTAGTTATGGGGATGGGGACAGATACGCAGTATTTT.